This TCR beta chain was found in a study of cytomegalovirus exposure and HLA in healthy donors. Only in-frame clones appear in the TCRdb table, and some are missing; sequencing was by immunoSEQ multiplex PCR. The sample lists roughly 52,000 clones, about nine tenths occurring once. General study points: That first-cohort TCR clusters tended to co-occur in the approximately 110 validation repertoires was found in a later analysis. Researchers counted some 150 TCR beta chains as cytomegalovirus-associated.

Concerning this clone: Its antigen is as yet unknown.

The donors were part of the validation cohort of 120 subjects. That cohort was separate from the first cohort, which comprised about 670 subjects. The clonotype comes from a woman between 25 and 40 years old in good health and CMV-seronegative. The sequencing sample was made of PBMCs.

Here the CDR3 reads CATSSGLGAVGTDTQYF. The CDR3 nucleotides are TGTGCCACCTCCAGCGGACTCGGCGCCGTGGGCACAGATACGCAGTATTTT. This chain uses TRBV15 with TRBJ2-3; the D gene is possibly TRBD2 (5 bases). Germline V gives CDR1 LNHNV, CDR2 YYDKDF (reference sequence). This CDR3 has 17 amino acids. Trimming took off 8 bases at V and 1 base at J, with 22 bases between the two ends.